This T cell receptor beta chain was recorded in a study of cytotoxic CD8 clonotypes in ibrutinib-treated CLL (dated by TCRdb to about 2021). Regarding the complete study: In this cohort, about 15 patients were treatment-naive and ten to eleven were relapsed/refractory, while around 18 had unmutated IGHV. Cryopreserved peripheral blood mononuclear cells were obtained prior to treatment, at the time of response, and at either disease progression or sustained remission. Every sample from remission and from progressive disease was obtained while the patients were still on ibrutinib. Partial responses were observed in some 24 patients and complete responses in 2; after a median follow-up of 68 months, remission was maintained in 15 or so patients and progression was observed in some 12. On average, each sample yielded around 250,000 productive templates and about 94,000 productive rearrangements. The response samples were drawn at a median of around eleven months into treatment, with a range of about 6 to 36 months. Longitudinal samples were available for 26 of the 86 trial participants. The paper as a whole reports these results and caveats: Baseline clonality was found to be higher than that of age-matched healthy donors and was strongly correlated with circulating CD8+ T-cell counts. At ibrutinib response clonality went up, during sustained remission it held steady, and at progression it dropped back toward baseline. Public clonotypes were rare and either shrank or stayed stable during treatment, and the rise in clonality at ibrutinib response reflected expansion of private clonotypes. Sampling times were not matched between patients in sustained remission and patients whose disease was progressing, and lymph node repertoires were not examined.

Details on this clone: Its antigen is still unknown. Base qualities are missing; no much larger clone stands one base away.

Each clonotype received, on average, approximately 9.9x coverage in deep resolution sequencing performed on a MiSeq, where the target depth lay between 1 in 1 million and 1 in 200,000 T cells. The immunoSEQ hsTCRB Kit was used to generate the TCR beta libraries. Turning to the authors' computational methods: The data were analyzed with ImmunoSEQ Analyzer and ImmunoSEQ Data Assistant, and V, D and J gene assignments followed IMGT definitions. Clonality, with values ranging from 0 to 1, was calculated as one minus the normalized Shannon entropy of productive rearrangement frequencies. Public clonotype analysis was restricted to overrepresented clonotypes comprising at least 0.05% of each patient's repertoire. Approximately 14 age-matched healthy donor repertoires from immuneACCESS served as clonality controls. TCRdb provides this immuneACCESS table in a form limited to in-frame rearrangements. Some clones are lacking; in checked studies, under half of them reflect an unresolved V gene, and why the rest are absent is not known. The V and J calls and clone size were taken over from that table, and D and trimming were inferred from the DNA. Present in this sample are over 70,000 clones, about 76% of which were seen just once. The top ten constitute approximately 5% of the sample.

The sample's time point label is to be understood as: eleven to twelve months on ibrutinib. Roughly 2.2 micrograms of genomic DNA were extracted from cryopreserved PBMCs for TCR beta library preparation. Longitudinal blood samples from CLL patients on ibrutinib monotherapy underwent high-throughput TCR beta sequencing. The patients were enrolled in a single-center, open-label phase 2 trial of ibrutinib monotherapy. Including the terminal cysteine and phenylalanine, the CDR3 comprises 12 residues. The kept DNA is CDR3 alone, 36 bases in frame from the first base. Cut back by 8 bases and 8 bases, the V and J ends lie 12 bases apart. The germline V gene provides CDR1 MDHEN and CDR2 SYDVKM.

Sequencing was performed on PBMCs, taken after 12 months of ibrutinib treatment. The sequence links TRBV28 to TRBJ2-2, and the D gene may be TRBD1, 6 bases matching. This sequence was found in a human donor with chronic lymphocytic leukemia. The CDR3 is CASARGFGELFF. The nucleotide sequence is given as TGTGCCAGCGCCAGGGGATTTGGGGAGCTGTTTTTT. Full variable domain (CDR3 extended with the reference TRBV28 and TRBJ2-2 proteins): DVKVTQSSRYLVKRTGEKVFLECVQDMDHENMFWYRQDPGLGLRLIYFSYDVKMKEKGDIPEGYSVSREKKERFSLILESASTNQTSMYLCASARGFGELFFGEGSRLTVL.